Listed here are 21 T cell receptor beta chains from one sample, sequenced in a study of regulatory T cells in long-lasting Graves disease. Investigators prepared the TCR beta libraries by applying iRepertoire HTBI primers and Arm-PCR of CDR3 regions. From the multiplex PCR reads, TCRdb called clonotypes with MiXCR, one entry per CDR3 protein. There are under 250,000 distinct CDR3 sequences in the sample; around 20% occur only once, and 11% to 15% lies in the top ten. Time point denoted: newly diagnosed GD, antithyroid drugs for less than 3 months. From PBMCs, RNA was extracted and then used to make the TCR library. Sequenced material: peripheral blood mononuclear cells (PBMCs), taken at new diagnosis, from a patient treated with antithyroid drugs. The receptors derive from a female donor with Graves disease.

Only a few counts were recorded for this clonotype. The chain employs TRBV14 and TRBJ1-1; perhaps TRBD1 as D (5 bases). This CDR3 region has 12 residues. Germline V gene data show CDR1 as SGHDN and CDR2 as FVKESK. With 1 base removed from V and 11 bases from J, the gap between germline ends came to 11 bases. CDR3 coding DNA: TGTGCCAGCAGCCAAGGGGGGGTAATCGCTTTCTTT. Translation gives CASSQGGVIAFF. Full variable domain (outside the CDR3, taken from reference TRBV14 and TRBJ1-1): EAGVTQFPSHSVIEKGQTVTLRCDPISGHDNLYWYRRVMGKEIKFLLHFVKESKQDESGMPNNRFLAERTGGTYSTLKVQPAELEDSGVYFCASSQGGVIAFFGQGTRLTVV.

The chain recombines TRBV4-3 with TRBJ2-2; TRBD1 matches at 8 bases. The trim removed 3 bases at V and 4 bases at J, leaving 4 bases unmatched. The CDR3 is made up of 15 amino acids. Germline CDR1 LGHNA, CDR2 YSLEER. This CDR3 is CASSHQQGGTGELFF. CDR3 DNA sequence: TGCGCCAGCAGCCACCAACAGGGGGGCACCGGGGAGCTGTTTTTT.

For this clonotype: With a far larger clone one base away, a read error is the likely cause. V and J are TRBV5-8 and TRBJ2-3; 8 bases match TRBD1. With 4 bases clipped from V and 4 bases from J, the junction kept 14 bases outside the gene matches. CDR1 and CDR2 from the germline V gene are SGHTS and YDEGEE. The CDR3 is 17 residues long. CDR3 DNA sequence: TGTGCCAGCAGCCCACGCTCTAGGACAGGGAGTGCAGATACGCAGTATTTT. Translation gives CASSPRSRTGSADTQYF.

The gene calls are TRBV28 and TRBJ2-1; D not resolved. The V and J ends lost 1 base and 2 bases respectively, with 18 bases between them. The CDR3 loop spans 18 amino acids. CDR1 is MDHEN, CDR2 SYDVKM, per germline. DNA for the CDR3: TGTGCCAGCAGTTTATTATCCGGGCCCATAAAGACCTACAATGAGCAGTTCTTC. It codes for CASSLLSGPIKTYNEQFF.

This clonotype was seen many times. The genes are TRBV7-9 and TRBJ2-1, with 11 bases that match TRBD2. This CDR3 has 14 amino acids. CDR1 is SEHNR, CDR2 FQNEAQ, per germline (reference sequence). V was pared by 4 bases and J by 6 bases, with 2 bases of the junction left unmatched. The CDR3 DNA follows: TGTGCCAGCAGCTATAGCGGGGGGGGCAATGAGCAGTTCTTC. Protein product: CASSYSGGGNEQFF.

This clonotype was picked up many times. The V call is TRBV5-4, the J call TRBJ2-3, with D tentatively TRBD1 (6 bases). From germline, CDR1 is SGHNT and CDR2 YYREEE (reference sequence). The CDR3 loop spans 14 amino acids. Trimming removed 7 bases at V and 5 bases at J, with 17 bases between. As DNA, the CDR3 is TGTGCCAGCGACGTACAGGGTCGGAGAGATACGCAGTATTTT. It is translated as CASDVQGRRDTQYF.

The sample holds many counts of this clonotype. The chain carries TRBV20-1 and TRBJ2-7; D perhaps matches TRBD2 (6 bases). Germline values: CDR1 DFQATT, CDR2 SNEGSKA (reference sequence). The V and J ends lost 3 bases and 3 bases respectively, with 12 bases between them. The CDR3 contains 13 residues. Here the CDR3 reads CSASKLAIYEQYF. The CDR3 DNA reads TGCAGTGCTAGTAAACTAGCCATCTACGAGCAGTACTTC.

J is TRBJ1-5 and V is TRBV19; no reliable D call. Germline lookup yields CDR1 LNHDA and CDR2 SQIVND (reference sequence). This CDR3 has 15 amino acids. The V end lost 6 bases, the J end lost 0 bases, and 12 bases lay between the germline ends. CDR3 in amino acids: CASRQTFYSNQPQHF. The CDR3 region has the DNA TGTGCCAGTAGACAGACATTTTATAGCAATCAGCCCCAGCATTTT.

In its sample, this clonotype was seen once. The CDR3, as DNA: TGTGCCAGCAGTTTAGGAGACAGCAACACAGATACGCAGTATTTT. As protein: CASSLGDSNTDTQYF. V gene TRBV28 combines with J gene TRBJ2-3; D is possibly TRBD1 (5 bases). The germline V gene encodes CDR1 MDHEN and CDR2 SYDVKM. V lost 2 bases and J lost 2, with 11 bases in between. The CDR3 loop spans 15 amino acids.

A remark on this clonotype: This clone may be a read error of a much larger clone one base away. The conserved closing phenylalanine or tryptophan is absent in this CDR3, likely reflecting a read error. This chain connects TRBV6-1 to TRBJ2-2; the D is unclear. This CDR3 has 14 amino acids. CDR1 is MNHNS, CDR2 SASEGT, per germline. V was shortened by 7 bases and J by 6 bases, with 15 bases between the two germline ends. In DNA form, the CDR3 reads TGTGCCAGCACCCAAGGACGCACGGCCGGGGAGCTGTTTTCT. This translates into CASTQGRTAGELFS.

This clonotype was detected many times. This rearrangement joins TRBV10-1 to TRBJ2-7; D is uncertain. The CDR3 runs to 13 residues. Between the trimmed V and J ends, which lost 5 bases and 5 bases, there was a span of 13 bases. CDR1 is WNHNN and CDR2 is SYGVQD in the germline V gene (reference sequence). The DNA for the CDR3 is TGCGCCAGCAGTCCGGGCCCGGTGGACGAGCAGTACTTC. As protein: CASSPGPVDEQYF.

This clonotype was observed at least ten times. The V call is TRBV5-1, the J call TRBJ2-7; 8 nucleotides line up with TRBD1. Germline assignment: CDR1 SGHRS and CDR2 YFSETQ. CDR3 length: 17 amino acids. V shed 1 base, J shed 1 base, and the junction held 10 bases outside the gene matches. The CDR3 sequence is CASSLTTGGQGSYEQYF. The CDR3 nucleotides read TGCGCCAGCAGCTTGACGACCGGAGGACAGGGATCCTACGAGCAGTACTTC.

This clonotype has more than one count but fewer than ten. This chain uses TRBV7-3 with TRBJ2-2; unclear D gene. The CDR3 has 14 residues. V was cut by 6 bases and J by 7 bases, with 15 bases left in between. Germline V gene lookup returns CDR1 SGHTA and CDR2 FQGTGA. The CDR3 region has the DNA TGTGCCAGCAGACCAAACAAGGATGGCGGGGAGCTGTTTTTT. As protein: CASRPNKDGGELFF. Based on the CDR3 plus reference TRBV7-3 and TRBJ2-2, the full variable domain is GAGVSQTPSNKVTEKGKYVELRCDPISGHTALYWYRQSLGQGPEFLIYFQGTGAADDSGLPNDRFFAVRPEGSVSTLKIQRTERGDSAVYLCASRPNKDGGELFFGEGSRLTVL.

As regards this clonotype: The final CDR3 position lacks the conserved phenylalanine or tryptophan, pointing to a likely read error. The chain links TRBV3-1 to TRBJ1-6, with 9 bases aligning to TRBD1. V lost 5 bases to trimming and J lost 6 bases; unmatched junction nucleotides: 5. The germline V gene has CDR1 LGHDT and CDR2 YNNKEL (reference sequence). The CDR3 is made up of 15 amino acids. The CDR3 DNA is TGTGCCAGCAGCGAACAGGGGGCGCGTAATTCACCCCTCCACTCT. As protein: CASSEQGARNSPLHS.

DNA for the CDR3: TGTGCCAGCAAAAAGGGAGCCGTCACAGATACGCAGTATTTT. It encodes CASKKGAVTDTQYF. The chain has TRBV11-1 and TRBJ2-3, with D possibly being TRBD2 (5 bases). The CDR3 contains 14 residues. V lost 7 bases, J lost 2 bases, and 13 bases lay in between. Germline CDR1 and CDR2: SGHAT and FQDESV (reference sequence).

This clonotype has just a few counts. The gene calls are TRBV9 and TRBJ2-1; perhaps TRBD2 as D (7 bases). The ends were cut back, 0 bases at V and 2 bases at J, with 9 bases in the middle. Germline-derived CDR1 and CDR2 are SGDLS and YYNGEE. The CDR3 sequence is 15 residues long. The CDR3 DNA is TGTGCCAGCAGCGTAGTGGGGGGGCCCTACAATGAGCAGTTCTTC. Its protein product is CASSVVGGPYNEQFF.

The CDR3: CASSQPRDRGYEQYF. Here the CDR3 DNA reads TGCGCCAGCAGCCAACCCCGGGACAGGGGCTACGAGCAGTACTTC. The J gene is TRBJ2-7, the V gene TRBV4-1; TRBD1 matches 10 bases. This CDR3 comprises 15 residues. Germline assignment: CDR1 MGHRA and CDR2 YSYEKL. V was pared by 2 bases and J by 3 bases, with 4 bases of the junction left unmatched.

This clonotype was observed at least ten times. J is TRBJ2-3 and V is TRBV3-1; D may be TRBD2 (6 bases). The V gene lost 6 bases and the J gene lost 0 bases, with 10 bases spanning the gap. CDR1 is LGHDT and CDR2 is YNNKEL in the germline V gene (reference sequence). The CDR3 length is 14 residues. The chain's CDR3 is CASRLGTSTDTQYF. The CDR3 DNA follows: TGTGCCAGCAGACTGGGGACTAGCACAGATACGCAGTATTTT.

Comment on this clonotype: With a far larger clone one base away, a read error is the likely cause. The V gene is TRBV6-2 or TRBV6-3, the J gene TRBJ2-7; 11 bases fit TRBD1. This CDR3 contains 13 residues. The V gene's germline CDR1 is MNHEY and CDR2 SVGEGT. The trim removed 7 bases at V and 5 bases at J, leaving 4 bases unmatched. The CDR3 sequence is CASTGQGVHEQYF. For the CDR3, the DNA is TGTGCCAGCACGGGACAGGGGGTGCACGAGCAGTACTTC.

The chain links TRBV27 to TRBJ2-1; 11 bases align to TRBD2. Germline lookup yields CDR1 MNHEY and CDR2 SMNVEV (reference sequence). This CDR3 spans 13 amino acids. V lost 6 bases to trimming and J lost 5 bases; unmatched junction nucleotides: 0. The CDR3 loop is CASRLAGDNEQFF. DNA of the CDR3: TGTGCCAGCAGACTAGCGGGAGACAATGAGCAGTTCTTC.

The chain joins TRBV28 to TRBJ2-7, with TRBD1 matching over 12 bases. J was trimmed by 7 bases and V by 4 bases; bases with no gene match: 8. This CDR3 is built from 15 residues. Germline V gene data show CDR1 as MDHEN and CDR2 as SYDVKM. The DNA for the CDR3 is TGTGCCAGCAGTTCCCCGGGACAGGGGGCCGGGGAGCAGTACTTC. This encodes CASSSPGQGAGEQYF.